The 20 T cell receptor beta chains presented below share a single source sample, sequenced in a study of cytomegalovirus exposure and HLA in healthy donors. 13 Jbeta primers and 60 Vbeta primers were used for the PCR. Libraries were prepared by immunoSEQ multiplex PCR; TCRdb keeps only in-frame clonotypes and omits some of them. Seen here are 150,000 to 200,000 clones, about 77% observed once, and the top ten hold about 3%. Sequencing was done on a sample of PBMCs. The receptors come from a female donor in good health and CMV-seronegative.

The CDR3 region is CARSLNADRFHMNTEAFF. The CDR3 DNA is TGTGCCAGAAGCTTAAACGCTGACAGGTTCCATATGAACACTGAAGCTTTCTTT. The chain links TRBV5-3 to TRBJ1-1, with a weak D call TRBD1 (6 bases). TRBV5-3 is labeled an ORF, and its function is uncertain. V gave up 2 bases and J gave up 0 bases, with 20 bases separating them. This CDR3 contains 18 residues.

The V call is TRBV4-2, the J call TRBJ1-4; tentative D call: TRBD1 (5 bases). V was shortened by 1 base and J by 0 bases, with 9 bases between the two germline ends. This CDR3 has 16 residues. Germline V gives CDR1 LGHNA, CDR2 YNFKEQ. DNA for the CDR3: TGTGCCAGCAGCCAAGGGGGGGGTGCAACTAATGAAAAACTGTTTTTT. Protein: CASSQGGGATNEKLFF.

The table lists this clone with a count of one. The chain links TRBV2 to TRBJ2-1; 9 bases align to TRBD2. CDR3 length: 16 residues. V gave up 1 base and J gave up 5 bases; unmatched junction bases: 6. Germline V CDR1 and CDR2: SNHLY, FYNNEI. The CDR3 DNA reads as TGTGCCAGCAGTGAAGTTCTAGCGGGAAGCGACAATGAGCAGTTCTTC. Its translation: CASSEVLAGSDNEQFF. Using reference TRBV2 and TRBJ2-1 for the parts outside the CDR3, the full variable domain is EPEVTQTPSHQVTQMGQEVILRCVPISNHLYFYWYRQILGQKVEFLVSFYNNEISEKSEIFDDQFSVERPDGSNFTLKIRSTKLEDSAMYFCASSEVLAGSDNEQFFGPGTRLTVL.

The chain has TRBV9 and TRBJ2-1; 8 bases agree with TRBD2. Trimming at V came to 0 bases and at J to 12 bases, leaving 2 bases not matched to a gene. Germline V gene data show CDR1 as SGDLS and CDR2 as YYNGEE. This CDR3 region has 12 residues. CDR3 nucleotides: TGTGCCAGCAGCGTAGCCGGGGGGGGGCAGTTCTTC. It encodes CASSVAGGGQFF.

J is TRBJ2-2 and V is TRBV7-9; D not certain. CDR3 size: 14 residues. Germline assignment: CDR1 SEHNR and CDR2 FQNEAQ (reference sequence). V shed 5 bases and J shed 1 base, with 8 bases lying between them. The CDR3 coding sequence is TGTGCCAGCAGCCCCCTTCTGAACACCGGGGAGCTGTTTTTT. Translation: CASSPLLNTGELFF.

In this sample, this clone turned up a few times. V is TRBV6-6 and J is TRBJ1-5; D is ambiguous. Germline-derived CDR1 and CDR2 are MNHNY and SVGAGI (reference sequence). Trimming removed 8 bases from V and 7 bases from J, with 15 bases in between. The CDR3 has 13 residues. The CDR3 loop reads CASFGGLGQPQHF. CDR3 DNA sequence: TGTGCCAGCTTCGGAGGGTTGGGGCAGCCCCAGCATTTT.

The chain joins TRBV2 to TRBJ2-5; 12 bases align to TRBD1. Germline V CDR1 and CDR2: SNHLY, FYNNEI. The CDR3 is 16 residues long. J gave up 5 bases and V 7 bases, and 11 bases lay outside the gene matches. CDR3 coding DNA: TGTGCCAGCAATGAGGCTGGGACAGGGGGCACGGAGACCCAGTACTTC. It is translated as CASNEAGTGGTETQYF.

This chain connects TRBV5-5 to TRBJ1-2, with TRBD1 as a possible D gene (6 bases). The V and J ends lost 0 bases and 6 bases respectively, with 15 bases between them. Germline V gene sequence: CDR1 SGHKS, CDR2 YYEKEE (reference sequence). This CDR3 comprises 15 residues. The CDR3 reads CASSLETDGQNGYTF. As DNA, the CDR3 is TGTGCCAGCAGCTTGGAGACCGATGGACAGAATGGCTACACCTTC.

The chain is built from TRBV20-1 and TRBJ2-1; D ambiguous. CDR3 length equals 11 residues. The V and J ends lost 6 bases and 1 base respectively, with 4 bases between them. Germline assignment: CDR1 DFQATT and CDR2 SNEGSKA (reference sequence). CDR3 protein: CSATSYNEQFF. The CDR3 DNA follows: TGCAGTGCAACTTCCTACAATGAGCAGTTCTTC.

The rearrangement joins TRBV29-1 to TRBJ2-5, with 7 bases lining up with TRBD2. V lost 7 bases, J lost 2 bases, and 10 bases stayed unmatched. Germline V gene lookup returns CDR1 SQVTM and CDR2 ANQGSEA. CDR3 length: 14 amino acids. The CDR3 sequence: CSATTSLSQETQYF. CDR3 sequence (DNA): TGCAGCGCAACGACTAGCCTAAGTCAAGAGACCCAGTACTTC.

This chain uses TRBV6-5 with TRBJ2-5; weak D call: TRBD2 (5 bases). The CDR3 spans 12 residues. V was trimmed by 7 bases and J by 0 bases, leaving 6 bases between them. CDR1 and CDR2 (germline): MNHEY, SVGAGI. DNA for the CDR3: TGTGCCAGCACAGCGGACCAAGAGACCCAGTACTTC. Translated: CASTADQETQYF.

The rearrangement links TRBV7-9 to TRBJ1-2; a weak D match, TRBD1 (5 bases). Germline CDR1 is SEHNR and CDR2 is FQNEAQ (reference sequence). V lost 4 bases and J lost 2, with 11 bases in between. The CDR3 extends over 14 amino acids. The CDR3 loop reads CASSSPRENYGYTF. As DNA, the CDR3 is TGTGCCAGCAGCTCTCCCAGGGAAAACTATGGCTACACCTTC. The complete variable domain, with remaining parts taken from reference TRBV7-9 and TRBJ1-2, reads DTGVSQNPRHKITKRGQNVTFRCDPISEHNRLYWYRQTLGQGPEFLTYFQNEAQLEKSRLLSDRFSAERPKGSFSTLEIQRTEQGDSAMYLCASSSPRENYGYTFGSGTRLTVV.

The V and J genes are TRBV7-2 and TRBJ2-4; 7 nucleotides agree with TRBD1. Germline CDR1 and CDR2: SGHTA and FQGNSA. J lost 1 base, V lost 5 bases, and 11 bases had no gene match. The CDR3 is 17 amino acids. Written as DNA, the CDR3 is TGTGCCAGCAGCCCGATAGGGGGCCATAGGGCCAAAAACATTCAGTACTTC. It yields the protein CASSPIGGHRAKNIQYF.

The V call is TRBV6-1, the J call TRBJ1-5; no clear D. V gave up 0 bases and J gave up 9 bases, with 12 bases separating them. The CDR3 runs to 14 residues. Germline V lookup: CDR1 MNHNS, CDR2 SASEGT. The CDR3 reads CASSEAFRGRPQHF. For the CDR3, the DNA is TGTGCCAGCAGTGAAGCGTTTCGGGGAAGGCCCCAGCATTTT.

This clone was picked up a small number of times. J is TRBJ2-1 and V is TRBV11-1; D is unresolved. Germline V CDR1 and CDR2: SGHAT, FQDESV (reference sequence). The CDR3 contains 14 residues. V lost 1 base to trimming and J lost 6 bases, with 10 bases between them. This chain's CDR3 is CASSLGSQANEQFF. The CDR3 bases are TGTGCCAGCAGCTTAGGGTCCCAGGCCAATGAGCAGTTCTTC.

This clone was counted a few times. This sequence joins TRBV9 and TRBJ2-2, with D perhaps matching TRBD2 (6 bases). Germline V CDR1 and CDR2: SGDLS, YYNGEE. The CDR3 has 16 residues. V was cut by 3 bases and J by 5 bases, with 17 bases left in between. The CDR3 loop is CASSARGTAGTGELFF. The CDR3 bases are TGTGCCAGCAGCGCCCGGGGGACGGCGGGAACCGGGGAGCTGTTTTTT.

The V and J genes are TRBV6-5 and TRBJ1-4, with 7 bases aligning to TRBD1. CDR1 MNHEY and CDR2 SVGAGI come from the germline V gene. Trimming at V came to 3 bases and at J to 8 bases, leaving 12 bases not matched to a gene. CDR3 size: 16 residues. In DNA, the CDR3 is TGTGCCAGCAGTTATATCCAGGGGGTGCCGGCGGAAAAACTGTTTTTT. Encoded protein: CASSYIQGVPAEKLFF.

This chain joins TRBV5-4 and TRBJ1-3; perhaps TRBD1 as D (6 bases). Trimming cost V 1 base and J 2 bases, with 13 bases left between them. Germline V gives CDR1 SGHNT, CDR2 YYREEE (reference sequence). The CDR3 loop spans 16 amino acids. The CDR3 spells CASSLRAGDPGNTIYF. The CDR3 nucleotides are TGTGCCAGCAGCTTGAGGGCAGGGGATCCTGGAAACACCATATATTTT.

The chain couples TRBV14 to TRBJ2-5; D is unresolved. Trimming removed 4 bases from V and 2 bases from J, with 2 bases in between. This CDR3 spans 11 amino acids. Germline CDR1 is SGHDN and CDR2 is FVKESK. The CDR3 spells CASSLQETQYF. The CDR3 DNA reads TGTGCCAGCAGCCTACAAGAGACCCAGTACTTC. The variable domain in full, completed from reference TRBV14 and TRBJ2-5, reads EAGVTQFPSHSVIEKGQTVTLRCDPISGHDNLYWYRRVMGKEIKFLLHFVKESKQDESGMPNNRFLAERTGGTYSTLKVQPAELEDSGVYFCASSLQETQYFGPGTRLLVL.

The table lists this clone with a few counts. The same CDR3 arises from other DNA sequences in this sample as well. The rearrangement links TRBV11-2 to TRBJ2-2; 7 bases are shared with TRBD1. CDR1 is SGHAT and CDR2 is FQNNGV in the germline V gene. V shed 3 bases and J 0 bases; nucleotides not matched to a gene: 4. The CDR3 runs 16 residues. This chain's CDR3 is CASSLGQFANTGELFF. The CDR3 DNA reads TGTGCCAGCAGCTTGGGACAGTTCGCGAACACCGGGGAGCTGTTTTTT.